This TCR beta chain originates from a study of long-term antiretroviral therapy in people with HIV. Study-level results: Across all time points, the repertoire was dominated by clones that expanded before ART.

A minimum of one pre-ART and two post-ART PBMC samples existed for each donor. Survey-level resolution applied to immunoSEQ assay v3.0. Data came from immunoSEQ multiplex PCR; TCRdb stores just in-frame clones and leaves some out. The table lists about 40,000 clones, 85% to 90% of them singletons. In this sample, this clone turned up once. Its antigen is as yet unknown. Looked up from germline, CDR1 is KGHSH and CDR2 is LQKENI. The CDR3 has 15 residues. V trimming: 3 bases; J trimming: 7 bases; junction bases outside the gene matches: 8. The rearrangement joins TRBV18 to TRBJ2-1, with 8 bases that match TRBD2. The sequence came from a woman in her fifties or sixties with HIV. The material sequenced was unsorted PBMCs, taken 3.1 years after starting antiretroviral therapy. CDR3 sequence (DNA): TGTGCCAGCTCACCTTCGCTACGGGAGGGAAATGAGCAGTTCTTC. Translation: CASSPSLREGNEQFF.